Listed below are T cell receptor beta chains from one sample, sequenced in a study of T cells in Graves' hyperthyroidism and ophthalmopathy. Via MiXCR, TCRdb re-called the multiplex PCR reads, giving one row per CDR3 protein. The table lists roughly 560,000 distinct CDR3 sequences, under 15% of them singletons. What was sequenced was blood. The source is a woman aged 40 to 50 with Graves' ophthalmopathy. Both conserved end residues are part of each CDR3. D genes are given only for firm matches. A clone size is listed for some rows: how often the clone was seen (once, few, many), or a class if it is expanded.

D gene,J gene,V gene,clone size,CDR3 DNA,CDR3 protein
NA,TRBJ1-1,TRBV10-3,NA,TGTGCCATCAGACGGACTGCGAACACTGAAGCTTTCTTT,CAIRRTANTEAFF
NA,TRBJ1-2,TRBV3-1,many,TGTGCCAGCAGCCAAGATACGGATGGCTACACCTTC,CASSQDTDGYTF
TRBD2,TRBJ2-7,TRBV12-3/TRBV12-4,NA,TGTGCCAGCACCCGAGCTAGCGGGAAGGAGCAGTACTTC,CASTRASGKEQYF
NA,TRBJ1-5,TRBV6-2/TRBV6-3,NA,TGTGCCAGCCAATCAGGGCAACATCAGCCCCAGCATTTT,CASQSGQHQPQHF
NA,TRBJ2-7,TRBV7-9,NA,TGTGCCAGCAGCTCCGCAGGGTACTGGGAGGAGCAGTACTTC,CASSSAGYWEEQYF
NA,TRBJ2-6,TRBV6-2/TRBV6-3,NA,TGTGCCAGCAGTTACACAGGTGGGGCCAACGTCCTGACTTTC,CASSYTGGANVLTF
NA,TRBJ2-1,TRBV7-6,few,TGTGCCAGCAGCTTAGACGAAAGCTCCTACAATGAGCAGTTCTTC,CASSLDESSYNEQFF
NA,TRBJ1-1,TRBV2,many,TGTGCCAGCAGATTCTTTATAACAGGTGGAACTGAAGCTTTCTTT,CASRFFITGGTEAFF
NA,TRBJ2-7,TRBV11-3,many,TGTGCCAGCAGCTTAGAGCGGTGGGGGGAGCGAGACTACGAGCAGTACTTC,CASSLERWGERDYEQYF
TRBD1,TRBJ1-5,TRBV12-3/TRBV12-4,few,TGTGCCAGCAATAAGGGGGCGGGCAATCAGCCCCAGCATTTT,CASNKGAGNQPQHF
TRBD2,TRBJ2-7,TRBV28,many,TGTGCCAGCATCTCGGGACTAGAGTCCTACGAGCAGTACTTC,CASISGLESYEQYF
NA,TRBJ2-1,TRBV30,many,TGTGCCTGGAGTTGGGGGAGTGACGGTGAGCAGTTCTTC,CAWSWGSDGEQFF
NA,TRBJ2-7,TRBV7-9,many,TGTGCCAGCAGCTTTTTGACGACAGGTGGTGAGCAGTACTTC,CASSFLTTGGEQYF
TRBD1,TRBJ1-2,TRBV24-1,many,TGTGCCACCAGTGACTCCGAGACAGGGGAGAGTTATGGCTACACCTTC,CATSDSETGESYGYTF
TRBD1,TRBJ1-6,TRBV28,NA,TGTGCCAGCAGAGAGCAGGGGGCTCAGGGGAATTCACCCCTCCACTTT,CASREQGAQGNSPLHF
TRBD1,TRBJ1-1,TRBV24-1,many,TGTGCCACCAGTGATACAGGGGACACTGAAGCTTTCTTT,CATSDTGDTEAFF
TRBD1,TRBJ2-2,TRBV6-2/TRBV6-3,NA,TGTGCCAGCAGCTACTGGAACAGGGGGCAAAACACCGGGGAGCTGTTTTTT,CASSYWNRGQNTGELFF
NA,TRBJ1-5,TRBV6-1,few,TGTGCCAGCAGTGGGGTTGGGGGCCGTCAGCCCCAGCATTTT,CASSGVGGRQPQHF
NA,TRBJ1-1,TRBV24-1,many,TGTGCCACCAGTTGGCAGGATGAAGCTTTCTTT,CATSWQDEAFF
NA,TRBJ2-6,TRBV30,few,TGTGCCTGGAGCGGCGGATCTGGGGCCAACGCCCTGACTTTC,CAWSGGSGANALTF
NA,TRBJ2-7,TRBV11-2,many,TGTGCCAGCAGGCGGACCCAGGGGACAAACTACGAGCAGTACTTC,CASRRTQGTNYEQYF
TRBD2,TRBJ2-5,TRBV30,many,TGTGCCTGGAGTGTAGGAGGGAGGGGCGAGACCCAGTACTTC,CAWSVGGRGETQYF
TRBD1,TRBJ1-1,TRBV6-5,many,TGTGCCAGCAGTTTCGGACAGGGAAGGACTGAAGCTTTCTTT,CASSFGQGRTEAFF
NA,TRBJ1-3,TRBV18,few,TGTGCCAGCTCACCGGAGAAGTACACCATATATTTT,CASSPEKYTIYF
NA,TRBJ1-6,TRBV5-1,few,TGCGCCAGCAGCTACAGAAATAATTCACCCCTCCACTTT,CASSYRNNSPLHF
TRBD1,TRBJ1-1,TRBV27,NA,TGTGCCACCCACAGGGGGTGGAACACTGAAGCTTTCTTT,CATHRGWNTEAFF
TRBD1,TRBJ2-7,TRBV6-1,NA,TGTGCCAGCAGGGACGCAGGGGGTTCCGCGTGGCAGTACTTC,CASRDAGGSAWQYF
TRBD1,TRBJ2-2,TRBV27,many,TGTGCCAGCAGTCTCCAGCGGACAGGGGGCAGCGGGGAGCTGTTTTTT,CASSLQRTGGSGELFF
NA,TRBJ1-1,TRBV19,many,TGTGCCAGTAGTACGGTGTACATGAACACTGAAGCTTTCTTT,CASSTVYMNTEAFF
NA,TRBJ1-6,TRBV2,once,TGTGCCAGCAGCGATGGGGTTCCGCCGGGGAATTCACCCCTCCACTTT,CASSDGVPPGNSPLHF
TRBD1,TRBJ2-2,TRBV15,many,TGTGCCACCAGCAAAATCAGGGGGAGCAGCGGGGAGCTGTTTTTT,CATSKIRGSSGELFF
TRBD2,TRBJ2-2,TRBV6-1,few,TGTGCCAGCAGTGAAGGGACTAGCGACACCGGGGAGCTGTTTTTT,CASSEGTSDTGELFF
NA,TRBJ2-7,TRBV9,many,TGTGCCAGTCCGGTCCGATTGTGGGGCGAGCAGTACTTC,CASPVRLWGEQYF
TRBD2,TRBJ2-2,TRBV2,many,TGTGCCAGCAGCGGGACTAGCGTGGAGCGTTCGGGCACCGGGGAGCTGTTTTTT,CASSGTSVERSGTGELFF
NA,TRBJ1-6,TRBV20-1,many,TGCAGTGCTCAGCCCACAGGGACGGAATCACCCCTCCACTTT,CSAQPTGTESPLHF
NA,TRBJ1-5,TRBV29-1,many,TGCAGCGTTATGGAGAGAGGGACGGGCAATCAGCCCCAGCATTTT,CSVMERGTGNQPQHF
NA,TRBJ2-5,TRBV27,many,TGTGCCAGCAGTTTGGCAGGTCCAGGGACCCAGTACTTC,CASSLAGPGTQYF
NA,TRBJ1-1,TRBV5-6,many,TGTGCCAGCAGCCCCCATGTGCCGAACACTGAAGCTTTCTTT,CASSPHVPNTEAFF
NA,TRBJ1-5,TRBV6-1,many,TGTGCCAGCAGTGAACTTAGGACCCAGCATTTT,CASSELRTQHF
NA,TRBJ1-2,TRBV4-1,many,TGCGCCAGCAGCCCTACTAGGACGTCTGGAGGTGGCTACACCTTC,CASSPTRTSGGGYTF
TRBD1,TRBJ1-1,TRBV5-1,NA,TGCGCCAGCAGCAGGGGACAGGGGAGGAACACTGAAGCTTTCTTT,CASSRGQGRNTEAFF
NA,TRBJ1-3,TRBV28,many,TGTGCCTCGGGGCCTGGAAACACCATATATTTT,CASGPGNTIYF
NA,TRBJ1-5,TRBV9,NA,TGTGCCAGCAGCGTAGCTGGGATGGGTCAGCCCCAGCATTTT,CASSVAGMGQPQHF
TRBD2,TRBJ2-7,TRBV6-5,many,TGTGCCAGCAGTTACTCCTATAGCGGGAGGAGCTCCTACGAGCAGTACTTC,CASSYSYSGRSSYEQYF
NA,TRBJ2-2,TRBV11-3,many,TGTGCCAGCAGCTTAGATGACAGGACCGGGGAGCTGTTTTTT,CASSLDDRTGELFF
NA,TRBJ2-5,TRBV28,many,TGTGCCAGCAGTTTATCCTACGAGACCCAGTACTTC,CASSLSYETQYF